Below are 5 T cell receptor beta chains sequenced from a single sample in a study of beta chain features in type 1 diabetes. Since all of the isolated RNA was reverse transcribed, expressed TCRB transcripts were what got sequenced. Profiled with immunoSEQ multiplex PCR; TCRdb holds only in-frame clones, not every one. The table shows about 230,000 clones, with around 10% occurring only once. Sequenced material: naive CD4+ T cells from blood. All receptors derive from a woman under 30 in good health.

This chain connects TRBV19 to TRBJ2-7; perhaps TRBD1 as D (5 bases). V lost 5 bases and J lost 1, with 15 bases in between. The CDR3 extends over 15 amino acids. CDR1 LNHDA and CDR2 SQIVND come from the germline V gene (reference sequence). Here the CDR3 reads CASSRTQGLSYEQYF. In DNA form, the CDR3 reads TGTGCCAGTAGTCGTACGCAGGGCCTATCCTACGAGCAGTACTTC. Combining the CDR3 with reference TRBV19 and TRBJ2-7 gives the whole variable domain DGGITQSPKYLFRKEGQNVTLSCEQNLNHDAMYWYRQDPGQGLRLIYYSQIVNDFQKGDIAEGYSVSREKKESFPLTVTSAQKNPTAFYLCASSRTQGLSYEQYFGPGTRLTVT.

In this sample, this clone turned up a few times. V usage is TRBV6-1 and J usage is TRBJ2-1; D remains unclear. CDR1 is MNHNS and CDR2 is SASEGT in the germline V gene. Trimming took off 1 base at V and 2 bases at J, with 15 bases between the two ends. This CDR3 spans 17 amino acids. The CDR3 nucleotides are TGTGCCAGCAGTGAAGGCCACCTAGGCCCTACCTACAATGAGCAGTTCTTC. As protein: CASSEGHLGPTYNEQFF.

The chain recombines TRBV10-3 with TRBJ1-1, with 9 bases identical to TRBD1. Germline loops: CDR1 ENHRY, CDR2 SYGVKD. The ends lost 7 bases at V and 8 bases at J; junction bases unmatched: 5. The CDR3 has 12 amino acids. CDR3 nucleotide sequence: TGTGCCATCACCAAGACAGGGGGAGAAGCTTTCTTT. Its protein product is CAITKTGGEAFF.

Concerning this clone: This specimen includes other DNA sequences encoding the same CDR3. The gene calls are TRBV9 and TRBJ1-1, with D hard to call. Germline V gene data show CDR1 as SGDLS and CDR2 as YYNGEE. The CDR3 sequence is 14 residues long. With 0 bases removed from V and 1 base from J, the gap between germline ends came to 7 bases. In DNA form, the CDR3 reads TGTGCCAGCAGCGTAGTCCCAGGGAACACTGAAGCTTTCTTT. Translated: CASSVVPGNTEAFF.

The chain uses TRBV5-1 and TRBJ2-1, with 9 nucleotides matching TRBD1. Trimming took 5 bases from V and 8 from J; bases not matched to a gene: 14. Per germline, CDR1 SGHRS and CDR2 YFSETQ. CDR3 length equals 16 residues. The CDR3 region is CASSSDRQGVVDEQFF. DNA of the CDR3: TGCGCCAGCAGTTCCGACCGACAGGGGGTGGTGGATGAGCAGTTCTTC.